A single sample gave rise to the 2 T cell receptor beta chains below, sequenced in a study of breast tumors, draining lymph nodes, adjacent tissues. Samples came from axillary lymph nodes draining the breast cancer. TCRdb re-called the multiplex PCR reads through MiXCR, storing one row per CDR3 protein. This sample carries tens of thousands of distinct CDR3 sequences, roughly 19% of them seen once, and the ten largest clones take 2% to 2.5%. The sequenced material came from axillary lymph node tissue. These receptors all come from a female donor with breast cancer. Some clones in this sample may be carry-over from other donors' samples.

This clonotype was seen repeatedly, ten times or more. The chain is built from TRBV4-2 and TRBJ1-6, with 7 bases aligning to TRBD1. Germline values: CDR1 LGHNA, CDR2 YNFKEQ. The ends lost 3 bases at V and 0 bases at J; junction bases unmatched: 2. The length of the CDR3 is 16 residues. The CDR3 coding sequence is TGTGCCAGCAGCCATGGACAGGACTCCTATAATTCACCCCTCCACTTT. This codes for CASSHGQDSYNSPLHF.

This clonotype showed up many times. This chain links TRBV5-1 with TRBJ1-4; the D gene is possibly TRBD1 (6 bases). The V end was cut by 1 base, the J end by 4 bases, with 8 bases between. Germline V gives CDR1 SGHRS, CDR2 YFSETQ. This CDR3 region has 14 residues. CDR3 sequence: CASSLQDSNEKLFF. For the CDR3, the DNA is TGCGCCAGCAGCTTGCAGGACAGTAATGAAAAACTGTTTTTT.